The 2 T cell receptor beta chains below were found in one sample sequenced in a study of T cells after yellow fever vaccination. One entry per CDR3 protein, called by TCRdb with MiXCR from the 5' RACE reads. Found here are about 150,000 distinct CDR3 sequences, just over 6.5% of them singletons; the top ten hold over 0.55%. The sequencing here drew on CD4+ T cells sorted from PBMCs, taken 10 days after the yellow fever booster vaccination. The receptors originated from a man aged 25 to 40 who received the YFV17D yellow fever vaccine.

This clonotype was seen repeatedly, ten times or more. The chain carries TRBV5-6 and TRBJ2-1, with D possibly being TRBD1 or TRBD2 (6 bases each). The CDR3 has 15 amino acids. V lost 2 bases and J 12 bases, leaving 21 bases between the germline ends. Per the germline V gene, CDR1 is SGHDT and CDR2 is YYEEEE. The CDR3 DNA follows: TGTGCCAGCAGCTTTGTGGACTCCTCAGAGGGGGGGCAGTTCTTC. It codes for CASSFVDSSEGGQFF. Combining the CDR3 with reference TRBV5-6 and TRBJ2-1 gives the whole variable domain DAGVTQSPTHLIKTRGQQVTLRCSPKSGHDTVSWYQQALGQGPQFIFQYYEEEERQRGNFPDRFSGHQFPNYSSELNVNALLLGDSALYLCASSFVDSSEGGQFFGPGTRLTVL.

J is TRBJ2-7 and V is TRBV6-5; TRBD2 might be the D (5 bases). V was cut by 2 bases and J by 7 bases, with 21 bases left in between. From germline, CDR1 is MNHEY and CDR2 SVGAGI. This CDR3 comprises 16 residues. CDR3 bases: TGTGCCAGCAGTTACGGGGAGCGGCAGAGATCTCGGGAGCAGTACTTC. Translation: CASSYGERQRSREQYF.